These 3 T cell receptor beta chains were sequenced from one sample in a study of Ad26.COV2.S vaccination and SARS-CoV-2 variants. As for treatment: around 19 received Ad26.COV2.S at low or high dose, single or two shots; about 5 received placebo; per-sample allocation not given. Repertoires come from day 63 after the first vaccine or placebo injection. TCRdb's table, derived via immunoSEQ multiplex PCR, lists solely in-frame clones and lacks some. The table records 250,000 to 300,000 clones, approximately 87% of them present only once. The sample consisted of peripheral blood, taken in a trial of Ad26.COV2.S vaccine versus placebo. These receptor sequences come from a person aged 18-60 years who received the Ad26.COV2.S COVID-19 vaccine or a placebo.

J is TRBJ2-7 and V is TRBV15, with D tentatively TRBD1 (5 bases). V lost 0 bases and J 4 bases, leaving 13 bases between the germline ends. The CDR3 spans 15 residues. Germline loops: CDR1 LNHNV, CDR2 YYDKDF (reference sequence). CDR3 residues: CATSRDSQGIYEQYF. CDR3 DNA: TGTGCCACCAGCAGAGATAGCCAGGGAATATACGAGCAGTACTTC.

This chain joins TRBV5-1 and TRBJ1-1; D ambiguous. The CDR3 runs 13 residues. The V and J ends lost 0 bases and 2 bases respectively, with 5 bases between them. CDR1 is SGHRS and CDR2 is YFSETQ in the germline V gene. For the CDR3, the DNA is TGCGCCAGCAGCTTGGGCGATAACACTGAAGCTTTCTTT. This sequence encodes CASSLGDNTEAFF. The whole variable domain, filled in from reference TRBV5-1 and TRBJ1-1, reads KAGVTQTPRYLIKTRGQQVTLSCSPISGHRSVSWYQQTPGQGLQFLFEYFSETQRNKGNFPGRFSGRQFSNSRSEMNVSTLELGDSALYLCASSLGDNTEAFFGQGTRLTVV.

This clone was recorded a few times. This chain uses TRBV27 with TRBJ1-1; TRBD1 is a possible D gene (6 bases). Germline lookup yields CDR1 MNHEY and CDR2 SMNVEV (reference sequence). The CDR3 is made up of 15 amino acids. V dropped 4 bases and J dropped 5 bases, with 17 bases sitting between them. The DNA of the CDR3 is TGTGCCAGCAGTTCCCCGACAGGACTGGGAACTGAAGCTTTCTTT. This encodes CASSSPTGLGTEAFF.